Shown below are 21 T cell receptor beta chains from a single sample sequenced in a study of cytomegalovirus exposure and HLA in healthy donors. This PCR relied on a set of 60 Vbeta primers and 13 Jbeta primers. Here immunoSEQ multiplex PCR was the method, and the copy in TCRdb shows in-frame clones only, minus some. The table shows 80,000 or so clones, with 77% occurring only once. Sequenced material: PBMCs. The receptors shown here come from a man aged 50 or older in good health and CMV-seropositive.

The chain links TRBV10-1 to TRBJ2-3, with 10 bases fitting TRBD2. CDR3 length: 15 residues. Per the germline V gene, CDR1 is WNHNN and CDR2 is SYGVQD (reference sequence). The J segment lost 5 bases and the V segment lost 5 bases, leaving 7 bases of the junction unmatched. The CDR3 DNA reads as TGCGCCAGCAGTCATAGCGGGAGGAGGAAAGATACGCAGTATTTT. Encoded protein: CASSHSGRRKDTQYF.

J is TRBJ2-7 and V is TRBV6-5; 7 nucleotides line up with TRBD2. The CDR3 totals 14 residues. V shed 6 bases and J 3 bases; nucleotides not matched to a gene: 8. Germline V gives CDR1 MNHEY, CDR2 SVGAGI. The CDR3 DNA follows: TGTGCCAGCAGGCAGGGAGGGTCCTTCTACGAGCAGTACTTC. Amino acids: CASRQGGSFYEQYF.

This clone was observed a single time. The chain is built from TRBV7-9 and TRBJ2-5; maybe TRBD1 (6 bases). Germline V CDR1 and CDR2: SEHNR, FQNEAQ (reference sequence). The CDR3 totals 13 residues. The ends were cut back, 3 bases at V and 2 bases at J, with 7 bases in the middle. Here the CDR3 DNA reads TGTGCCAGCAGCTTCGGACAGCAAGAGACCCAGTACTTC. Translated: CASSFGQQETQYF.

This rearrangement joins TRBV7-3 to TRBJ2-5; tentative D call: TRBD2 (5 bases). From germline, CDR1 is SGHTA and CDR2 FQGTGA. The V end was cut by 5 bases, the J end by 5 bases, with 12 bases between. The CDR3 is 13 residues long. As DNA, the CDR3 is TGTGCCAGCAGCCGCAGCGGTGGCGAGACCCAGTACTTC. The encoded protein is CASSRSGGETQYF.

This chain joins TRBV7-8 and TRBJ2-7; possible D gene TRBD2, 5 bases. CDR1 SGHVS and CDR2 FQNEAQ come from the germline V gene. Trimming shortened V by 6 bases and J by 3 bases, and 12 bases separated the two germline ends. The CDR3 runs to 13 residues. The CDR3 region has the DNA TGTGCCAGCAGTACGGACGGGGACTACGAGCAGTACTTC. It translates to CASSTDGDYEQYF.

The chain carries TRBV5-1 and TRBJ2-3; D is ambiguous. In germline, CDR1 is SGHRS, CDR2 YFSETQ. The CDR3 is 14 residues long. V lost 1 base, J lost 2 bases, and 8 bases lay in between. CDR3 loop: CASSLSGSTDTQYF. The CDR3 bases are TGCGCCAGCAGCTTGTCCGGGTCCACAGATACGCAGTATTTT.

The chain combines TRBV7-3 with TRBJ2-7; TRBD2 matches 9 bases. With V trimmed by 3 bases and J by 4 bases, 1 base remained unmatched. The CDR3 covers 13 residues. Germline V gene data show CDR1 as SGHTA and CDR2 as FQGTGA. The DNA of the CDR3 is TGTGCCAGCAGCTTTGCGGGAGGGTACGAGCAGTACTTC. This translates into CASSFAGGYEQYF.

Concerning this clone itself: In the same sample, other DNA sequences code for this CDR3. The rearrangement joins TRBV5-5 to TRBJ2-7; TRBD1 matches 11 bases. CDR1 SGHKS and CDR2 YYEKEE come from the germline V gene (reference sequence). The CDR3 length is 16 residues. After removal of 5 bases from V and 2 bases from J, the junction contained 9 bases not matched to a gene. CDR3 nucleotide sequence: TGTGCCAGCAGTAAGGAGGGGACAGGGGGGCCCTACGAGCAGTACTTC. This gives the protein CASSKEGTGGPYEQYF.

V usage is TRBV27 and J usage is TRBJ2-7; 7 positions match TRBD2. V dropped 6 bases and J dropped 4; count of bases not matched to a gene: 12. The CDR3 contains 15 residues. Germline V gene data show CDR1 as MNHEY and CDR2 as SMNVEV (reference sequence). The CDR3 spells CASRAQLANLYEQYF. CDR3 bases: TGTGCCAGCAGGGCCCAACTAGCGAATCTATACGAGCAGTACTTC.

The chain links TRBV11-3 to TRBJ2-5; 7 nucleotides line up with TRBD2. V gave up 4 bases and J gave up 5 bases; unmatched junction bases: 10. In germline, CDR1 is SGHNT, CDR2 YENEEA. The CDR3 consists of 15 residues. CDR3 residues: CASSSLGGFGETQYF. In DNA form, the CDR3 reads TGTGCCAGCAGCTCCTTGGGAGGGTTCGGCGAGACCCAGTACTTC.

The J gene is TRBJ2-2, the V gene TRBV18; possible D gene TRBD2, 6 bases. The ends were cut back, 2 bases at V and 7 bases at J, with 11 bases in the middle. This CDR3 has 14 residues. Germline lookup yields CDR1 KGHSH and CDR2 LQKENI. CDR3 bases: TGTGCCAGCTCACCAACGGGAGAAAGCGGGGAGCTGTTTTTT. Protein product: CASSPTGESGELFF.

The DNA for the CDR3 is TGTGCCAGCAGTACAGGGGTACAGCCCCAGCATTTT. Amino acid sequence: CASSTGVQPQHF. This rearrangement joins TRBV5-6 to TRBJ1-5; 7 positions match TRBD1. Germline CDR1 reads SGHDT; CDR2 reads YYEEEE. This CDR3 is built from 12 residues. The V gene end was trimmed by 5 bases and the J gene end by 7 bases; junction bases not matched to a gene: 3.

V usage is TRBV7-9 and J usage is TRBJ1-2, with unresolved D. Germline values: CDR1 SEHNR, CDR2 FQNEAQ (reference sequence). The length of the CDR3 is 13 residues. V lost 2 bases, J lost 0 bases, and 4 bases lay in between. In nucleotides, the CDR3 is TGTGCCAGCAGCTTACTAGCTAACTATGGCTACACCTTC. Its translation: CASSLLANYGYTF.

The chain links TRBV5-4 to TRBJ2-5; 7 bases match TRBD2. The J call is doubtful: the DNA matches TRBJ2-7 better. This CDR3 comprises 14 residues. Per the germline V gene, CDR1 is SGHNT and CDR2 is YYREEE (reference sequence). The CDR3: CASTLGLESYEQYF. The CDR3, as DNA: TGTGCCAGCACCCTAGGACTAGAAAGCTACGAGCAGTACTTC.

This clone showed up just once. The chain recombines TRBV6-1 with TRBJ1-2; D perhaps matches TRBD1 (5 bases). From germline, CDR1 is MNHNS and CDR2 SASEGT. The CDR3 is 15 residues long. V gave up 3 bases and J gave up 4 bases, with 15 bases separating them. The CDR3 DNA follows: TGTGCCAGCAGTGAGAAGACAGTTAACCTCTATGGCTACACCTTC. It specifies CASSEKTVNLYGYTF.

In DNA, the CDR3 is TGCGCCAGCAGCTTCAGCGGAGACACAGATACGCAGTATTTT. Translating gives CASSFSGDTDTQYF. The V and J genes are TRBV5-1 and TRBJ2-3; weak D call: TRBD2 (5 bases). Germline lookup yields CDR1 SGHRS and CDR2 YFSETQ. Trimming shortened V by 2 bases and J by 2 bases, and 9 bases separated the two germline ends. CDR3 length: 14 amino acids.

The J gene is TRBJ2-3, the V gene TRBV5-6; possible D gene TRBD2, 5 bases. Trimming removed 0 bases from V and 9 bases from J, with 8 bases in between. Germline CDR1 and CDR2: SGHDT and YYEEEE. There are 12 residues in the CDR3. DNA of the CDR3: TGTGCCAGCAGCTTGGTGCTAGCAACGCAGTATTTT. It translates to CASSLVLATQYF.

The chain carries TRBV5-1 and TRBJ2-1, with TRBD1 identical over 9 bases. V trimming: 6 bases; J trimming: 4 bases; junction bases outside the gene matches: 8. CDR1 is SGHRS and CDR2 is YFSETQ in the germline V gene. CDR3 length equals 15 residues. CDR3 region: CASTRGQGAYNEQFF. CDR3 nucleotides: TGCGCCAGCACCCGGGGACAGGGTGCTTACAATGAGCAGTTCTTC.

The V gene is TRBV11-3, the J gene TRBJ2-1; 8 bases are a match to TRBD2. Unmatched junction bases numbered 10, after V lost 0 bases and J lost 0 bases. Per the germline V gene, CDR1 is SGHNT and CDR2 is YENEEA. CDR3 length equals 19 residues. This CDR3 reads CASSLDRWSGSISYNEQFF. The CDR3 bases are TGTGCCAGCAGCTTAGATCGGTGGAGCGGGAGTATCTCCTACAATGAGCAGTTCTTC. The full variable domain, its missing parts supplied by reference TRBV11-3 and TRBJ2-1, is EAGVVQSPRYKIIEKKQPVAFWCNPISGHNTLYWYLQNLGQGPELLIRYENEEAVDDSQLPKDRFSAERLKGVDSTLKIQPAELGDSAVYLCASSLDRWSGSISYNEQFFGPGTRLTVL.

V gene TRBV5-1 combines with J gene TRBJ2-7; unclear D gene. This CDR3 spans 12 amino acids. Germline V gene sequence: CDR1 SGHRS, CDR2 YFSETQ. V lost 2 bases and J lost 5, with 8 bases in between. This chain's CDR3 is CASSLQSHEQYF. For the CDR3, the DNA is TGCGCCAGCAGCTTACAGAGCCACGAGCAGTACTTC.

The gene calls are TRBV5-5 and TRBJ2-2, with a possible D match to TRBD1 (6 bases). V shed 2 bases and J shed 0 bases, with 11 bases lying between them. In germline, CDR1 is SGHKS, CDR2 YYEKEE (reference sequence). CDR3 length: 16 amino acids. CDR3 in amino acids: CASSFRRTANTGELFF. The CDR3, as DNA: TGTGCCAGCAGCTTTAGGCGGACAGCGAACACCGGGGAGCTGTTTTTT. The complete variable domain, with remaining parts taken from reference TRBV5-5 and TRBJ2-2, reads DAGVTQSPTHLIKTRGQQVTLRCSPISGHKSVSWYQQVLGQGPQFIFQYYEKEERGRGNFPDRFSARQFPNYSSELNVNALLLGDSALYLCASSFRRTANTGELFFGEGSRLTVL.